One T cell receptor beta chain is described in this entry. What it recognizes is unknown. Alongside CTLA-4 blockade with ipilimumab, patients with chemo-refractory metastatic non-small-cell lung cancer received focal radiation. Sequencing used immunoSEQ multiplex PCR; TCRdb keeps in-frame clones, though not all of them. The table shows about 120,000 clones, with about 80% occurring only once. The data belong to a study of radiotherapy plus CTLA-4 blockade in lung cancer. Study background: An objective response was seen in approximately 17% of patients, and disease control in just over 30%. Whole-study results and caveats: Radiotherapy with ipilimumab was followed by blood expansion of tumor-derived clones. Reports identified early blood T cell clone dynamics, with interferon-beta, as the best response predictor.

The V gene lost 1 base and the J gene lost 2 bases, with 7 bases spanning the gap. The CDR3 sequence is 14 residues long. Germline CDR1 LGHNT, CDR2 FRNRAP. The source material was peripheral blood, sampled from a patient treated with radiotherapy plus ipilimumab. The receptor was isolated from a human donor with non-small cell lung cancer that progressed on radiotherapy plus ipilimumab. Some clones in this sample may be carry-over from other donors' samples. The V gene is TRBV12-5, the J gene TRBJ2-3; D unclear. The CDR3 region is CASGLALNTDTQYF. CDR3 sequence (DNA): TGTGCTAGTGGTTTGGCCTTAAACACAGATACGCAGTATTTT.